These 26 T cell receptor beta chains came from one sample sequenced in a study of multiple sclerosis patients with progressive multifocal leukoencephalopathy. Measured with immunoSEQ multiplex PCR; TCRdb has only the in-frame clones, and not every one. The sample consists of under 30,000 clones, 90% of them appearing once. Time point described: around 13 months of natalizumab therapy. Sequenced here: PBMCs, sampled from a patient treated with natalizumab. All receptors come from a human donor with multiple sclerosis.

V gene TRBV18 combines with J gene TRBJ2-5; D could derive from TRBD1 or TRBD2 (5 bases each). Germline loops: CDR1 KGHSH, CDR2 LQKENI. The V end was cut by 2 bases, the J end by 7 bases, with 17 bases between. The CDR3 covers 15 residues. The CDR3 is CASSPTQDIRGTQYF. The DNA for the CDR3 is TGTGCCAGCTCACCAACACAGGATATTCGGGGGACCCAGTACTTC.

The chain joins TRBV4-1 to TRBJ2-7, with D unresolved. V was trimmed by 1 base and J by 7 bases, leaving 5 bases between them. The CDR3 is made up of 11 amino acids. Germline V gene sequence: CDR1 MGHRA, CDR2 YSYEKL. The CDR3 protein is CASSQGVEQYF. The CDR3 bases are TGCGCCAGCAGCCAAGGGGTGGAGCAGTACTTC.

Details on this clone: A junction end diverges from the germline sequence, so it may reflect a read error. The same CDR3 is also encoded by other DNA sequences in this sample. The chain combines TRBV6-1 with TRBJ1-1; no clear D gene. The V gene's germline CDR1 is MNHNS and CDR2 SASEGT. CDR3 length: 13 amino acids. The chain's CDR3 is CASSGRENTEAFF. The CDR3 nucleotides read TGTGCCAGCAGTGGACGGGAGAACACTGAAGCTTTCTTC.

The chain employs TRBV18 and TRBJ2-1; TRBD2 might be the D (5 bases). V lost 2 bases, J lost 3 bases, and 14 bases lay in between. The CDR3 runs to 16 residues. Germline V lookup: CDR1 KGHSH, CDR2 LQKENI. The CDR3 is CASSPTVTGVYNEQFF. CDR3 coding DNA: TGTGCCAGCTCACCAACTGTTACCGGGGTCTACAATGAGCAGTTCTTC.

The chain couples TRBV18 to TRBJ2-3, with D perhaps matching TRBD1 (8 bases). Germline loops: CDR1 KGHSH, CDR2 LQKENI. CDR3 length equals 17 residues. V lost 0 bases and J lost 1, with 14 bases in between. CDR3 DNA: TGTGCCAGCTCACCACCCAAAGCGGGACAGGGCACAGATACGCAGTATTTT. It is translated as CASSPPKAGQGTDTQYF.

The rearrangement links TRBV27 to TRBJ1-2; tentatively, D is TRBD1 (5 bases). The CDR3 has 13 residues. The V and J ends lost 2 bases and 8 bases respectively, with 12 bases between them. Germline values: CDR1 MNHEY, CDR2 SMNVEV (reference sequence). This chain's CDR3 is CASSLHGTLGYTF. The CDR3 DNA reads TGTGCCAGCAGTTTACATGGGACTCTAGGCTACACCTTC.

The gene calls are TRBV7-9 and TRBJ1-3, with unresolved D. The CDR3 sequence is 12 residues long. Looked up from germline, CDR1 is SEHNR and CDR2 is FQNEAQ (reference sequence). V was trimmed by 1 base and J by 9 bases, leaving 7 bases between them. The CDR3 sequence: CASSLDGRTIYF. The CDR3 nucleotides are TGTGCCAGCAGCTTAGACGGTCGCACCATATATTTT.

The rearrangement links TRBV7-3 to TRBJ2-3; perhaps TRBD1 as D (6 bases). V was trimmed by 1 base and J by 1 base, leaving 18 bases between them. Germline CDR1 SGHTA, CDR2 FQGTGA. This CDR3 spans 18 amino acids. CDR3 coding DNA: TGTGCCAGCAGCTTAAACTCGGACAGCTTCGGGGGCACAGATACGCAGTATTTT. This sequence encodes CASSLNSDSFGGTDTQYF.

This clone was seen only once. The chain combines TRBV7-3 with TRBJ1-2; 12 bases are shared with TRBD1. V lost 2 bases, J lost 4 bases, and 2 bases stayed unmatched. The V gene's germline CDR1 is SGHTA and CDR2 FQGTGA. CDR3 length: 15 amino acids. The CDR3 region is CASSLQGQGAYGYTF. In DNA form, the CDR3 reads TGTGCCAGCAGCTTACAGGGACAGGGGGCCTATGGCTACACCTTC. The whole variable domain, remainder taken from reference TRBV7-3 and TRBJ1-2, is GAGVSQTPSNKVTEKGKYVELRCDPISGHTALYWYRQSLGQGPEFLIYFQGTGAADDSGLPNDRFFAVRPEGSVSTLKIQRTERGDSAVYLCASSLQGQGAYGYTFGSGTRLTVV.

The chain carries TRBV5-4 and TRBJ2-7; TRBD2 matches 10 bases. V lost 2 bases, J lost 4 bases, and 15 bases stayed unmatched. The CDR3 is made up of 18 amino acids. Germline CDR1 reads SGHNT; CDR2 reads YYREEE (reference sequence). The CDR3 loop reads CASSFGASGGLNLYEQYF. For the CDR3, the DNA is TGTGCCAGCAGCTTTGGGGCTAGCGGGGGACTTAATCTTTACGAGCAGTACTTC. The complete variable domain, with remaining parts taken from reference TRBV5-4 and TRBJ2-7, reads ETGVTQSPTHLIKTRGQQVTLRCSSQSGHNTVSWYQQALGQGPQFIFQYYREEENGRGNFPPRFSGLQFPNYSSELNVNALELDDSALYLCASSFGASGGLNLYEQYFGPGTRLTVT.

This clone has just one count. The chain uses TRBV4-2 and TRBJ1-4; perhaps TRBD1 as D (5 bases). V lost 0 bases, J lost 14 bases, and 16 bases lay in between. Germline CDR1 is LGHNA and CDR2 is YNFKEQ. The CDR3 covers 14 residues. CDR3 sequence: CASSQDTGGKTLFF. As DNA, the CDR3 is TGTGCCAGCAGCCAAGATACGGGGGGGAAAACTCTGTTTTTT.

This clone was counted only a few times. This chain joins TRBV6-1 and TRBJ1-1, with 7 bases lining up with TRBD1. The CDR3 consists of 15 residues. Trimming at V came to 2 bases and at J to 3 bases, leaving 6 bases not matched to a gene. Germline V gene lookup returns CDR1 MNHNS and CDR2 SASEGT. The CDR3 DNA reads as TGTGCCAGCAGTGAATCGACAGGGAAGTACACTGAAGCTTTCTTT. Translation: CASSESTGKYTEAFF.

V usage is TRBV30 and J usage is TRBJ1-2; D is ambiguous. Germline V lookup: CDR1 GTSNPN, CDR2 SVGIG (reference sequence). The CDR3 extends over 10 amino acids. Trimming cost V 3 bases and J 7 bases, with 6 bases left between them. The CDR3: CAWRGFGYTF. The DNA of the CDR3 is TGTGCCTGGAGAGGGTTTGGCTACACCTTC.

V and J are TRBV5-1 and TRBJ1-2; D gene uncertain. The CDR3 contains 13 residues. Germline loops: CDR1 SGHRS, CDR2 YFSETQ. Trimming pared 0 bases from V and 8 bases from J, leaving 11 bases between. The CDR3 loop is CASSLGQERGYTF. DNA of the CDR3: TGCGCCAGCAGCTTGGGGCAGGAGAGGGGCTACACCTTC.

The rearrangement joins TRBV11-2 to TRBJ1-1, with 7 bases that match TRBD1. This CDR3 contains 13 residues. Germline V CDR1 and CDR2: SGHAT, FQNNGV. V dropped 4 bases and J dropped 1; count of bases not matched to a gene: 0. In DNA form, the CDR3 reads TGTGCCAGCAGCTGGACAGGGAACACTGAAGCTTTCTTT. Translation: CASSWTGNTEAFF.

V usage is TRBV9 and J usage is TRBJ1-4; perhaps TRBD1 as D (5 bases). CDR1 SGDLS and CDR2 YYNGEE come from the germline V gene. This CDR3 comprises 13 residues. The V and J ends lost 4 bases and 5 bases respectively, with 9 bases between them. The CDR3: CASSPGPNEKLFF. As DNA, the CDR3 is TGTGCCAGCAGCCCGGGACCAAATGAAAAACTGTTTTTT.

This clone was observed once. J is TRBJ2-6 and V is TRBV11-3, with no clear D. CDR1 SGHNT and CDR2 YENEEA come from the germline V gene. V lost 4 bases and J 3 bases, leaving 4 bases between the germline ends. The CDR3 has 13 residues. DNA of the CDR3: TGTGCCAGCAGCTCTCGTGGGGCCAACGTCCTGACTTTC. It encodes CASSSRGANVLTF.

Only a few counts were recorded for this clone. V usage is TRBV7-2 and J usage is TRBJ2-7; D possibly corresponds to TRBD1 (6 bases). The CDR3 length is 15 residues. The germline gives CDR1 SGHTA, CDR2 FQGNSA. The V and J ends lost 6 bases and 0 bases respectively, with 15 bases between them. The chain's CDR3 is CASSPKTGRSYEQYF. The CDR3 DNA is TGTGCCAGCAGTCCTAAGACAGGACGCTCCTACGAGCAGTACTTC.

The CDR3 spells CAIGRWDYGYTF. As DNA, the CDR3 is TGTGCTATTGGGCGGTGGGACTATGGCTACACCTTC. V gene TRBV7-7 combines with J gene TRBJ1-2; the D is unclear. There are 12 residues in the CDR3. The germline V gene has CDR1 SSHAT and CDR2 FNYEAQ (reference sequence).

This clone was counted a single time. The chain combines TRBV5-1 with TRBJ2-4; D is unresolved. V was pared by 0 bases and J by 2 bases, with 9 bases between. Germline CDR1 SGHRS, CDR2 YFSETQ. This CDR3 is built from 15 residues. The CDR3: CASSLVEDPKNIQYF. The CDR3 DNA is TGCGCCAGCAGCTTGGTAGAGGACCCCAAAAACATTCAGTACTTC.

The chain carries TRBV10-3 and TRBJ2-7; D gene uncertain. Germline assignment: CDR1 ENHRY and CDR2 SYGVKD. The CDR3 covers 9 residues. V lost 8 bases and J lost 3, with 2 bases in between. The CDR3 here is CAIGYEQYF. CDR3 in DNA: TGTGCCATCGGCTACGAGCAGTACTTC.

J is TRBJ2-7 and V is TRBV19; perhaps TRBD2 as D (6 bases). Trimming pared 0 bases from V and 3 bases from J, leaving 9 bases between. The V gene's germline CDR1 is LNHDA and CDR2 SQIVND (reference sequence). The CDR3 runs 14 residues. The CDR3 sequence: CASSIDRAGYEQYF. The CDR3 DNA reads TGTGCCAGTAGTATAGACCGAGCGGGCTACGAGCAGTACTTC.

V gene TRBV7-6 combines with J gene TRBJ1-4; TRBD1 agrees at 7 bases. Germline lookup yields CDR1 SGHVS and CDR2 FNYEAQ. The CDR3 is 16 residues long. V lost 1 base to trimming and J lost 7 bases; unmatched junction nucleotides: 9. CDR3 coding DNA: TGTGCCAGCAGCTTAGAGGCGGTGACAGGGAGTGAAAAACTGTTTTTT. It translates to CASSLEAVTGSEKLFF.

The J gene is TRBJ1-2, the V gene TRBV25-1; D unclear. Trimming shortened V by 6 bases and J by 3 bases, and 8 bases separated the two germline ends. The CDR3 has 12 amino acids. Per germline, CDR1 MGHDK and CDR2 SYGVNS. CDR3 in amino acids: CASSDAYYGYTF. The CDR3 DNA follows: TGTGCCAGCAGCGACGCATACTATGGCTACACCTTC.

The chain joins TRBV11-2 to TRBJ2-6; the D call may be TRBD1 or TRBD2 (6 bases each). V was shortened by 0 bases and J by 2 bases, with 11 bases between the two germline ends. CDR3 length: 17 amino acids. In germline, CDR1 is SGHAT, CDR2 FQNNGV. The CDR3 loop is CASSLDWGATGANVLTF. In nucleotides, the CDR3 is TGTGCCAGCAGCTTAGATTGGGGGGCAACTGGGGCCAACGTCCTGACTTTC.

The chain couples TRBV11-2 to TRBJ1-2; D remains unclear. CDR1 is SGHAT and CDR2 is FQNNGV in the germline V gene. The CDR3 spans 14 residues. Trimming took off 2 bases at V and 0 bases at J, with 7 bases between the two ends. CDR3 loop: CASSLRPANYGYTF. In DNA form, the CDR3 reads TGTGCCAGCAGCTTACGTCCAGCTAACTATGGCTACACCTTC.